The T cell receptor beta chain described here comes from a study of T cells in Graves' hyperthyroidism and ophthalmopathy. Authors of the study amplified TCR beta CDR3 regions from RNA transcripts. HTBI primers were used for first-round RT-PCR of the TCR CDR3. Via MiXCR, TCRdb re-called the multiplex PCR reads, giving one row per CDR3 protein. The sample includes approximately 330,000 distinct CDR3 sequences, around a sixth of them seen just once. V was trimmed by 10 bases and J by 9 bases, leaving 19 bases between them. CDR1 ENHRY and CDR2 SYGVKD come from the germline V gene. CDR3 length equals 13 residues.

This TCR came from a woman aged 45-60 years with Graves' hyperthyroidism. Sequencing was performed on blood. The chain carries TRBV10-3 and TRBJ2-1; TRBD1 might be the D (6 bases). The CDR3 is CATCVGASSEQFF. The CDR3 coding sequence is TGTGCCACATGCGTGGGGGCCTCGTCTGAGCAGTTCTTC.